Following are 24 T cell receptor beta chains from one sample sequenced in a study of technical replicates of blood from several donors (dated by TCRdb to about 2017). Library construction relied on the immunoSEQ multiplex PCR assay. What TCRdb holds here is the immuneACCESS table cut down to in-frame rearrangements. Part of the clones is not present; checked against another copy, under half of the missing clones reflect an unresolved V gene, and the others are unexplained. The sample data list under 85,000 clones, and more than 75% of these were observed just once. Of the sample, 4% to 5.5% falls within the top ten clones. The sequencing sample was made of PBMCs. All receptors derive from a human donor in good health. Some clones in this sample may be carry-over from other donors' samples.

V is TRBV7-9 and J is TRBJ2-3; TRBD1 aligns across 10 bases. The CDR3 is made up of 16 amino acids. The germline gives CDR1 SEHNR, CDR2 FQNEAQ (reference sequence). V was pared by 5 bases and J by 5 bases, with 10 bases of the junction left unmatched. The CDR3 region is CASSTTGTGVVDTQYF. In nucleotides, the CDR3 is TGTGCCAGCAGCACAACCGGGACAGGGGTTGTAGATACGCAGTATTTT.

DNA of the CDR3: TGTGCCAGCAGTTCTTCCGCCGGGACAGCCTACGAGCAGTACTTC. Its protein is CASSSSAGTAYEQYF. The chain employs TRBV6-5 and TRBJ2-7; TRBD1 matches 7 bases. The CDR3 length is 15 residues. J was trimmed by 2 bases and V by 4 bases; bases with no gene match: 8. The germline V gene has CDR1 MNHEY and CDR2 SVGAGI.

The gene calls are TRBV7-2 and TRBJ2-1; TRBD2 aligns across 9 bases. The CDR3 is 15 amino acids. The trim removed 7 bases at V and 5 bases at J, leaving 9 bases unmatched. Germline assignment: CDR1 SGHTA and CDR2 FQGNSA. The CDR3 region has the DNA TGTGCCAGCACCATGCCGGGACTAGCAGACAATGAGCAGTTCTTC. This encodes CASTMPGLADNEQFF.

The chain has TRBV7-2 and TRBJ1-2; TRBD1 aligns across 8 bases. Germline CDR1 SGHTA, CDR2 FQGNSA. V shed 3 bases and J 8 bases; nucleotides not matched to a gene: 11. This CDR3 is 15 amino acids long. CDR3 DNA sequence: TGTGCCAGCAGCTTGATGGACAGGGACGGCGGGGGCTACACCTTC. It encodes CASSLMDRDGGGYTF.

The count of this clone is one. V and J are TRBV5-4 and TRBJ2-5; 10 bases align to TRBD2. The CDR3 spans 15 residues. Germline CDR1 reads SGHNT; CDR2 reads YYREEE (reference sequence). J gave up 2 bases and V 4 bases, and 5 bases lay outside the gene matches. The CDR3 DNA is TGTGCCAGCAGCGTTAGCGGGGGGCAACAAGAGACCCAGTACTTC. Translating gives CASSVSGGQQETQYF.

The genes are TRBV6-5 and TRBJ1-4; D is unresolved. This CDR3 has 16 residues. Trimming stripped 0 bases from V and 3 bases from J, with 11 bases between. Germline CDR1 is MNHEY and CDR2 is SVGAGI. Here the CDR3 reads CASSYSTWEANEKLFF. For the CDR3, the DNA is TGTGCCAGCAGTTACTCGACTTGGGAGGCTAATGAAAAACTGTTTTTT.

Only one count was recorded for this clone. The chain links TRBV5-1 to TRBJ1-1, with 7 bases that match TRBD1. The CDR3 loop spans 11 amino acids. Trimming took 7 bases from V and 8 from J; bases not matched to a gene: 5. Per germline, CDR1 SGHRS and CDR2 YFSETQ. The CDR3 bases are TGCGCCAGCCGCCGGGACAGCGAAGCTTTCTTT. Translation gives CASRRDSEAFF.

The chain joins TRBV4-2 to TRBJ2-7; D gene ambiguous. The germline V gene has CDR1 LGHNA and CDR2 YNFKEQ. V dropped 4 bases and J dropped 0 bases, with 13 bases sitting between them. The CDR3 totals 15 residues. The CDR3, as DNA: TGTGCCAGCAGCCTAACCGGGTTTAGCTCCTACGAGCAGTACTTC. Translation: CASSLTGFSSYEQYF.

V gene TRBV11-2 combines with J gene TRBJ1-1; a weak D match, TRBD1 (5 bases). V was shortened by 5 bases and J by 4 bases, with 11 bases between the two germline ends. The CDR3 consists of 13 residues. Per the germline V gene, CDR1 is SGHAT and CDR2 is FQNNGV. DNA of the CDR3: TGTGCCAGCAGCCGGCCGGGGGGCACTGAAGCTTTCTTT. It is translated as CASSRPGGTEAFF.

The chain is built from TRBV5-4 and TRBJ2-3, with unresolved D. Trimming cost V 3 bases and J 4 bases, with 12 bases left between them. The CDR3 has 14 residues. Germline V lookup: CDR1 SGHNT, CDR2 YYREEE (reference sequence). The CDR3 region has the DNA TGTGCCAGCAGCTCGGTGCAAGGAGCAGATACGCAGTATTTT. It yields the protein CASSSVQGADTQYF.

The V gene is TRBV11-2, the J gene TRBJ2-3; D is ambiguous. This CDR3 is 14 amino acids long. The germline V and J ends were trimmed by 2 bases and 5 bases, with 11 bases remaining between them. CDR1 SGHAT and CDR2 FQNNGV come from the germline V gene. The CDR3 spells CASSLRRIIDTQYF. The CDR3 region has the DNA TGTGCCAGCAGCTTACGTAGAATTATAGATACGCAGTATTTT.

The rearrangement links TRBV27 to TRBJ2-1; 13 bases are shared with TRBD2. The CDR3 is 21 residues long. Germline V gene data show CDR1 as MNHEY and CDR2 as SMNVEV (reference sequence). Trimming took 4 bases from V and 0 from J; bases not matched to a gene: 15. CDR3 amino acids: CASSSPRSPGLAGISYNEQFF. CDR3 bases: TGTGCCAGCAGTTCTCCTCGCAGCCCGGGACTAGCGGGAATCTCCTACAATGAGCAGTTCTTC.

This sequence joins TRBV5-6 and TRBJ2-3; possibly TRBD2 for D (6 bases). This CDR3 comprises 16 residues. With 2 bases removed from V and 2 bases from J, the gap between germline ends came to 15 bases. The germline V gene encodes CDR1 SGHDT and CDR2 YYEEEE. Written as DNA, the CDR3 is TGTGCCAGCAGCTTTCGGGGGAGTCGCACCACAGATACGCAGTATTTT. Its translation is CASSFRGSRTTDTQYF. The complete variable domain, with remaining parts taken from reference TRBV5-6 and TRBJ2-3, reads DAGVTQSPTHLIKTRGQQVTLRCSPKSGHDTVSWYQQALGQGPQFIFQYYEEEERQRGNFPDRFSGHQFPNYSSELNVNALLLGDSALYLCASSFRGSRTTDTQYFGPGTRLTVL.

This chain uses TRBV4-2 with TRBJ1-2; 9 bases fit TRBD1. V dropped 0 bases and J dropped 3; count of bases not matched to a gene: 5. Germline CDR1 is LGHNA and CDR2 is YNFKEQ. The CDR3 spans 16 residues. CDR3 sequence reads: CASSQDFGQGHYGYTF. The CDR3 DNA is TGTGCCAGCAGCCAAGATTTTGGACAGGGGCACTATGGCTACACCTTC.

The chain has TRBV7-9 and TRBJ2-7; D ambiguous. The CDR3 length is 11 residues. Germline CDR1 SEHNR, CDR2 FQNEAQ (reference sequence). The V end was cut by 5 bases, the J end by 2 bases, with 4 bases between. For the CDR3, the DNA is TGTGCCAGCAGCACGGCCTACGAGCAGTACTTC. Protein product: CASSTAYEQYF.

V is TRBV7-9 and J is TRBJ2-2; weak D call: TRBD2 (6 bases). The CDR3 has 19 amino acids. The V gene lost 4 bases and the J gene lost 0 bases, with 21 bases spanning the gap. Germline CDR1 and CDR2: SEHNR and FQNEAQ (reference sequence). CDR3 amino acids: CASSSTILASLANTGELFF. The DNA for the CDR3 is TGTGCCAGCAGCTCGACCATTCTAGCGTCCCTCGCGAACACCGGGGAGCTGTTTTTT.

The chain employs TRBV30 and TRBJ1-6; D not certain. This CDR3 is 14 amino acids long. CDR1 is GTSNPN and CDR2 is SVGIG in the germline V gene (reference sequence). Trimming cost V 0 bases and J 10 bases, with 13 bases left between them. CDR3 sequence: CAWSVGGSWSPLHF. The CDR3 region has the DNA TGTGCCTGGAGTGTCGGCGGGTCGTGGTCACCCCTCCACTTT.

The rearrangement uses TRBV27 and TRBJ1-6; a weak D match, TRBD1 (6 bases). Germline V lookup: CDR1 MNHEY, CDR2 SMNVEV (reference sequence). The CDR3 runs to 13 residues. Trimming pared 2 bases from V and 11 bases from J, leaving 10 bases between. Here the CDR3 DNA reads TGTGCCAGCAGTTTAAGGCAGGGGCCACCCCTCCACTTT. Amino acids: CASSLRQGPPLHF.

This clone was detected only a few times. V and J are TRBV7-6 and TRBJ1-1; D not certain. Trimming pared 7 bases from V and 3 bases from J, leaving 18 bases between. CDR3 length equals 15 residues. Germline V CDR1 and CDR2: SGHVS, FNYEAQ. The CDR3: CASTPAVSGYTEAFF. The CDR3 DNA sequence: TGTGCCAGCACCCCAGCGGTTTCGGGGTACACTGAAGCTTTCTTT.

The V call is TRBV21-1, the J call TRBJ1-5; TRBD1, the D gene given by the table, was not confirmed from the DNA. TRBV21-1 is a documented pseudogene. CDR3 length: 19 amino acids. CDR3 region: CASSRGGQGGSKRGQPQHF. CDR3 sequence (DNA): TGTGCCAGCAGCCGAGGGGGACAGGGGGGCTCTAAGAGGGGTCAGCCCCAGCATTTT.

V and J are TRBV2 and TRBJ2-7; 8 nucleotides line up with TRBD1. CDR3 length equals 14 residues. The J segment lost 3 bases and the V segment lost 3 bases, leaving 4 bases of the junction unmatched. The V gene's germline CDR1 is SNHLY and CDR2 FYNNEI. The CDR3 spells CASSEGQANYEQYF. The CDR3 bases are TGTGCCAGCAGTGAGGGACAGGCTAACTACGAGCAGTACTTC.

The chain couples TRBV14 to TRBJ1-6; TRBD1 agrees at 11 bases. With 4 bases clipped from V and 10 bases from J, the junction kept 9 bases outside the gene matches. The CDR3 spans 16 residues. The germline V gene encodes CDR1 SGHDN and CDR2 FVKESK. DNA for the CDR3: TGTGCCAGCAGCCGAGGGACAGGGGGACCTCGGTCACCCCTCCACTTT. Translated: CASSRGTGGPRSPLHF.

The chain has TRBV7-3 and TRBJ2-7, with a tentative D call TRBD1 (6 bases). Trimming took 7 bases from V and 2 from J, leaving 15 bases between them. The CDR3 has 14 residues. Germline V lookup: CDR1 SGHTA, CDR2 FQGTGA. CDR3: CASKRGQPTYEQYF. The CDR3 DNA sequence: TGTGCCAGCAAAAGAGGACAGCCAACCTACGAGCAGTACTTC.

J is TRBJ1-5 and V is TRBV7-7; D might be TRBD1 (6 bases). Germline CDR1 reads SSHAT; CDR2 reads FNYEAQ (reference sequence). The V gene lost 7 bases and the J gene lost 2 bases, with 15 bases spanning the gap. This CDR3 region has 15 residues. The CDR3 coding sequence is TGTGCCAGCAACAAACAGGGTCGAGGCAATCAGCCCCAGCATTTT. Translation: CASNKQGRGNQPQHF. Using reference TRBV7-7 and TRBJ1-5 for the parts outside the CDR3, the full variable domain is GAGVSQSPRYKVTKRGQDVTLRCDPISSHATLYWYQQALGQGPEFLTYFNYEAQPDKSGLPSDRFSAERPEGSISTLTIQRTEQRDSAMYRCASNKQGRGNQPQHFGDGTRLSIL.